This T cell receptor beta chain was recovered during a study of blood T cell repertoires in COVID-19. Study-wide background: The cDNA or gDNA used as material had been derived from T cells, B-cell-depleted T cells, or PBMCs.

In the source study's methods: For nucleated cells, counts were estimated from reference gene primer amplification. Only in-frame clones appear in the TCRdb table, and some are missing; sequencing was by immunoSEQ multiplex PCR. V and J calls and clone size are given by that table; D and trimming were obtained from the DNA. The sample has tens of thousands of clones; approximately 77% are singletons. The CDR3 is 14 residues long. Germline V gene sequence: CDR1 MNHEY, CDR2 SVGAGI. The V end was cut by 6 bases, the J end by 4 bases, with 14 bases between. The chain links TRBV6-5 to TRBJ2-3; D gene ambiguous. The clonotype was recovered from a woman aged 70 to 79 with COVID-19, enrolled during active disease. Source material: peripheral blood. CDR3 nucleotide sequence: TGTGCCAGCAGCCGATCTAGATTCTCAGATACGCAGTATTTT. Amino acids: CASSRSRFSDTQYF.